This T cell receptor (beta chain) was sequenced in a study of cytomegalovirus exposure and HLA in healthy donors. As for the study in general: Early released data had 65 million to 100 million unique TCRs, all coming from HLA-typed donors. Most donors, 70% to 85% of 350 to 450 genotyped, fell in the Caucasian-associated ancestry cluster. General study findings and limits: TCR beta V segments were, for the most part, productive about 90% or about 30% of the time in an earlier analysis.

PCR used 60 Vbeta primers and 13 Jbeta primers. Here immunoSEQ multiplex PCR was the method, and the copy in TCRdb shows in-frame clones only, minus some. The sample table sets out approximately 120,000 clones. Comments on this clone: Its antigen remains unidentified.

Looked up from germline, CDR1 is SGHRS and CDR2 is YFSETQ. The CDR3 has 13 amino acids. Trimming cost V 5 bases and J 6 bases; bases outside gene matches: 6. The clonotype originates from a man aged 35 to 55 in good health and CMV-seronegative. The source material was PBMCs. The chain is built from TRBV5-1 and TRBJ1-1; 8 positions agree with TRBD1. This CDR3 is CASRFQGAPEAFF. The CDR3 DNA reads TGCGCCAGCAGATTTCAGGGGGCCCCTGAAGCTTTCTTT.